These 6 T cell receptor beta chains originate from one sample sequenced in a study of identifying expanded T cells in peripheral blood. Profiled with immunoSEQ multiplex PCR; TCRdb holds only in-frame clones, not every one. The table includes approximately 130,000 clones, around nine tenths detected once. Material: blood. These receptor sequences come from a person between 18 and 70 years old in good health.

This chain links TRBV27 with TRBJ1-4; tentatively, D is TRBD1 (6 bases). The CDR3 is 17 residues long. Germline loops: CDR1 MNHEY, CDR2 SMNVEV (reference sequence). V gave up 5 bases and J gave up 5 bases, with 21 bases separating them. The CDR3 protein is CASSPILPQGRNEKLFF. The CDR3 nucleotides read TGTGCCAGCAGTCCCATTCTCCCACAGGGCCGAAATGAAAAACTGTTTTTT.

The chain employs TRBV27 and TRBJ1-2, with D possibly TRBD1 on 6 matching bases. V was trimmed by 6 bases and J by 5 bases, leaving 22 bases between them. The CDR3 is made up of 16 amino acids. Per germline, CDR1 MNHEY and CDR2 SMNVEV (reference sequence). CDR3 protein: CASSPLQGSGLYGYTF. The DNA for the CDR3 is TGTGCCAGCAGCCCATTACAGGGTTCCGGACTATATGGCTACACCTTC.

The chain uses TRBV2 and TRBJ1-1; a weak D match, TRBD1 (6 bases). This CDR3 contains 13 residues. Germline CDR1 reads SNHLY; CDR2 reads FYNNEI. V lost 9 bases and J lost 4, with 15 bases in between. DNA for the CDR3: TGTGCCAGACAGTCAGGGGTGCGCACTGAAGCTTTCTTT. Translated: CARQSGVRTEAFF.

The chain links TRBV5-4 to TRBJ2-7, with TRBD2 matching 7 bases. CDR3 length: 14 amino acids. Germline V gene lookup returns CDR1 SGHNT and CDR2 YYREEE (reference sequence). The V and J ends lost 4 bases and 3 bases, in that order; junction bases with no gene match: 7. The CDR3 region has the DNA TGTGCCAGCAGCCGAGAGGGGAGGGACTACGAGCAGTACTTC. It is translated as CASSREGRDYEQYF. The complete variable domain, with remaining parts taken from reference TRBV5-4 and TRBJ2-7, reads ETGVTQSPTHLIKTRGQQVTLRCSSQSGHNTVSWYQQALGQGPQFIFQYYREEENGRGNFPPRFSGLQFPNYSSELNVNALELDDSALYLCASSREGRDYEQYFGPGTRLTVT.

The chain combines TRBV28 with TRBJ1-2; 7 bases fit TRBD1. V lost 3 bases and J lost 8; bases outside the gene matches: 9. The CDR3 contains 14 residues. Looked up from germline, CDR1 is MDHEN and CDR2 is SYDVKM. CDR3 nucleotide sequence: TGTGCCAGCAGTTTGTTGGACAGGTCGGGAGGCTACACCTTC. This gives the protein CASSLLDRSGGYTF.

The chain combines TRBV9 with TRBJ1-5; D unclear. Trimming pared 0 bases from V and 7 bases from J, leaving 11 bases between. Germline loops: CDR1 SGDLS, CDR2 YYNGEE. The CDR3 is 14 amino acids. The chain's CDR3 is CASSVVGSRQPQHF. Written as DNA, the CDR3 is TGTGCCAGCAGCGTAGTCGGTTCGAGGCAGCCCCAGCATTTT.